The text below deals with one T cell receptor beta chain. Its binding antigen is unknown. Per-base quality was not reported, and no clone a single base away is much larger than it. The sample comes from a study of blood T cell repertoires in COVID-19 (dated by TCRdb to the early 2020s). In terms of the full investigation: The collaborator samples originated in the United States, Italy and Spain and spanned the acute and convalescent phases of COVID-19. The samples were drawn from two sources: the first 160 participants of the ongoing ImmuneRACE study, and 1,254 subjects contributed by 6 global collaborators. The sample metadata nearly always contained a de-identified subject ID, COVID-19 status, age in years and sex. The dataset comprised deeply sampled blood TCRbeta repertoires from subjects exposed to, actively infected with, or recovered from COVID-19. Where available, HLA class I and class II types were obtained from metadata supplied by the sample provider rather than from assay-based typing. The material from the prospective study consisted of cDNA or gDNA derived from T cells, B-cell-depleted T cells, or PBMCs. The repertoires were made available in a free public database intended to serve as a resource for research on the immune response to SARS-CoV-2. The investigation overall reported the following: Clinical and demographic metadata were provided uncurated, with the amount varying by source and participant.

Whole blood was collected in K2EDTA tubes by collaborating institutions according to the institutions' own protocols. For TCRbeta analysis, collaborators shipped samples as frozen whole blood, isolated PBMCs, or DNA extracted from either of those sample types. TCRbeta CDR3 regions were amplified from genomic DNA by means of the immunoSEQ Assay, a bias-controlled multiplex PCR. Regarding the original processing steps: The number of nucleated cells in each sample was estimated by amplification of reference gene primers within the assay. To quantify the absolute abundance of each unique TCRbeta CDR3 rearrangement, sequence reads were collapsed and filtered. For each sample, productive Simpson clonality was calculated by taking the square root of Simpson's diversity index across productive rearrangements. TCRdb took this table from immuneACCESS and kept in-frame rearrangements with V and J called. Such tables lack part of the clones; where checked against another copy, unresolved V genes explain under half of the gap, and the rest is unexplained. The DNA gave D and trimming, while V, J and clone size come from that table. The sample table lists about 210,000 clones, 84% of them with a count of one. The ten top clones hold around 7.3% of the sample.

The CDR3, cysteine through phenylalanine, is 14 amino acids long. The CDR3 DNA has 42 bases and is translated from base 1. Between the V and J ends, shortened by 1 base and 6 bases respectively, the junction contains 9 bases. Based on the germline V gene (reference sequence), the CDR1 and CDR2 sequences are SEHNR and FQNEAQ. This chain is built from TRBV7-9 and TRBJ2-2, with TRBD2 perhaps the D gene, on 5 matching bases. The sequencing sample was made of peripheral blood. The sequence was obtained from a woman aged 50 to 65 with active or convalescent COVID-19. The CDR3 sequence is CASSLVGSAGELFF. The nucleotide sequence is TGTGCCAGCAGCTTAGTTGGGAGTGCCGGGGAGCTGTTTTTT.